A selection of T cell receptor beta chains follows, all from one sample in a study of cytomegalovirus exposure and HLA in healthy donors. Assay used: immunoSEQ multiplex PCR; TCRdb lists only in-frame clones, some missing. The sample includes about 200,000 clones, approximately 79% seen only once; the top ten take 1.5% to 2%. Sequencing was done on a sample of PBMCs. The receptors shown here come from a man in his fifties in good health and CMV-seronegative. CDR3s include the opening cysteine and the closing phenylalanine or tryptophan.

j_call v_call cdr3_aa
TRBJ2-1 TRBV10-1 CASSDTGDEQFF
TRBJ2-1 TRBV10-3 CASHEDLRNNEQFF
TRBJ2-1 TRBV7-8 CASSSQTSGFNEQFF
TRBJ2-7 TRBV27 CASSFHPRREQYF
TRBJ2-3 TRBV28 CASEDSFTDTQYF
TRBJ2-1 TRBV2 CATSLRGWGNEQFF
TRBJ1-5 TRBV6-1 CASSERRTGEQPQHF
TRBJ1-1 TRBV7-9 CASTSGGFTEAFF
TRBJ2-1 TRBV11-2 CASAWTSYNEQFF
TRBJ1-6 TRBV5-1 CASSLAESGNSPLHF
TRBJ1-5 TRBV21-1 CASSNLEITGGNQPQHF
TRBJ1-2 TRBV6-5 CASSQTGSIYGYTF
TRBJ1-1 TRBV28 CASSSTGLSMNTEAFF
TRBJ2-5 TRBV9 CASSVAGGQETQYF
TRBJ2-1 TRBV19 CASSPLSGSSYNEQFF
TRBJ2-1 TRBV7-9 CSSSFTSGMTYEQFF
TRBJ1-2 TRBV6-5 CASSFRGALNYGYTF
TRBJ2-7 TRBV5-4 CASSLGTGVSEQYF
TRBJ2-3 TRBV5-1 CASSLATVPQYF
TRBJ2-1 TRBV25-1 CASNIQGARTYNEQFF
TRBJ2-1 TRBV5-4 CASSLAGGVEQFF
TRBJ2-1 TRBV2 CASSEDSLSYNEQFF
TRBJ2-3 TRBV19 CAAVPQGGGTDTQYF
TRBJ1-2 TRBV5-4 CASSLDVMDRLGYTF
TRBJ2-3 TRBV4-1 CASSQDGGADTQYF
TRBJ2-7 TRBV5-4 CASSRGLAGAYEQYF
TRBJ1-1 TRBV25-1 CANLPSGLAGVRIQAFF
TRBJ2-3 TRBV5-1 CASDGGTGSTDTQYF
TRBJ1-1 TRBV7-3 CASSLRAENTEAFF
TRBJ2-5 TRBV7-3 CASSLYSQETQYF
TRBJ1-2 TRBV7-9 CSSSSTAPIPYYGYTF
TRBJ1-5 TRBV28 CASKGQGDQPQHF
TRBJ2-1 TRBV7-9 CASSLGTSGYNEQFF
NA TRBV10-2 CASRPVGTGDEQYF
TRBJ2-7 TRBV10-1 CASSSGGEQYF
TRBJ2-5 TRBV18 CASSQNQETQYF
TRBJ2-1 TRBV10-3 CAIRGDTGGRGEQFF
TRBJ2-7 TRBV29-1 CSVEKRGSSYEQYF
TRBJ2-1 TRBV10-3 CAISEPGLAHNEQFF
TRBJ1-1 TRBV30 CAWSGRTGAEAFF
NA TRBV6-5 CASRQAAGLSYEQYF
TRBJ1-4 TRBV6-1 CASSQQGYEKLFF
TRBJ2-1 TRBV9 CASSVAAGEQFF
TRBJ1-5 TRBV6-6 CASSYQGSNQPQHF
TRBJ2-7 TRBV10-3 CATAGGLKSYEQYF
TRBJ1-5 TRBV19 CASSRGGQGHIQPQHF
TRBJ2-2 TRBV6-1 CASSLTSGIGELFF
TRBJ2-5 TRBV9 CASSVESSGAGTQYF
TRBJ2-7 TRBV6-5 CASSYSRSAGEQYF